The 18 T cell receptor beta chains in this list originate from one sample, sequenced in a study of regulatory T cells in long-lasting Graves disease. Construction of TCR beta libraries relied on iRepertoire HTBI primers and on Arm-PCR targeting CDR3 regions. TCRdb called the multiplex PCR reads again in MiXCR, with one record for every CDR3 protein. In the table there are roughly 400,000 distinct CDR3 sequences, approximately 16% of which are singletons. The sample's time point: newly diagnosed GD, antithyroid drugs for less than 3 months. Construction of the TCR library relied on RNA isolated from PBMCs. The data also belong to a second study, concerning T cells in Graves' hyperthyroidism and ophthalmopathy.

Source: peripheral blood mononuclear cells (PBMCs), taken at new diagnosis, from a patient treated with antithyroid drugs. The receptor set was obtained from a woman between 40 and 55 years old with Graves disease.

This clonotype has a count of ten or more. This sequence joins TRBV9 and TRBJ1-6; 8 bases are a match to TRBD1. The CDR3 runs 15 residues. Germline CDR1 is SGDLS and CDR2 is YYNGEE. The V and J ends lost 4 bases and 4 bases, in that order; junction bases with no gene match: 4. The CDR3 region has the DNA TGTGCCAGCAGCCGGGACAGGCAGTATAATTCACCCCTCCACTTT. Translating gives CASSRDRQYNSPLHF.

This clonotype was detected only a few times. The chain joins TRBV30 to TRBJ2-7; the D gene is possibly TRBD2 (5 bases). This CDR3 spans 13 amino acids. Per the germline V gene, CDR1 is GTSNPN and CDR2 is SVGIG (reference sequence). V was pared by 0 bases and J by 6 bases, with 12 bases between. Here the CDR3 reads CAWSVLARGEQYF. In nucleotides, the CDR3 is TGTGCCTGGAGTGTTTTAGCCCGGGGCGAGCAGTACTTC.

This clonotype was seen at least ten times. This chain connects TRBV18 to TRBJ1-1; no reliable D call. Germline values: CDR1 KGHSH, CDR2 LQKENI. The CDR3 has 15 amino acids. Trimming took 2 bases from V and 0 from J, leaving 10 bases between them. CDR3 sequence (DNA): TGTGCCAGCTCACCAAAGGCAGGAATGAACACTGAAGCTTTCTTT. Translating gives CASSPKAGMNTEAFF.

The sample holds many counts of this clonotype. The chain recombines TRBV2 with TRBJ2-7; D remains ambiguous. The germline V gene encodes CDR1 SNHLY and CDR2 FYNNEI. Trimming stripped 0 bases from V and 2 bases from J, with 5 bases between. The CDR3 is 13 residues long. Here the CDR3 DNA reads TGTGCCAGCAGTGAAGCGACCGCCTACGAGCAGTACTTC. This encodes CASSEATAYEQYF.

This clonotype appeared many times. The rearrangement links TRBV5-6 to TRBJ2-5, with TRBD2 matching 7 bases. V shed 4 bases, J shed 2 bases, and the junction held 11 bases outside the gene matches. The germline gives CDR1 SGHDT, CDR2 YYEEEE. The CDR3 is 16 amino acids. CDR3 sequence (DNA): TGTGCCAGCAGCCTCCTGACTAGCCTCGTACAAGAGACCCAGTACTTC. Encoded protein: CASSLLTSLVQETQYF.

The CDR3 loop reads CASSQGTPTGELFF. The CDR3 region has the DNA TGCGCCAGCAGCCAGGGGACACCCACCGGGGAGCTGTTTTTT. The V and J genes are TRBV4-3 and TRBJ2-2; maybe TRBD1 (6 bases). Per germline, CDR1 LGHNA and CDR2 YSLEER. The CDR3 loop spans 14 amino acids. Trimming took 3 bases from V and 4 from J, leaving 9 bases between them.

In this sample, this clonotype turned up a few times. This CDR3 reads CASSRGEVDEKLFF. For the CDR3, the DNA is TGTGCCAGCAGTCGAGGAGAGGTGGATGAAAAACTGTTTTTT. The chain has TRBV9 and TRBJ1-4, with unresolved D. Germline V gene sequence: CDR1 SGDLS, CDR2 YYNGEE. The CDR3 has 14 amino acids. With 5 bases removed from V and 6 bases from J, the gap between germline ends came to 14 bases.

The chain joins TRBV5-1 to TRBJ2-1, with D possibly called TRBD1 or TRBD2 (7 bases each). The V gene lost 4 bases and the J gene lost 7 bases, with 27 bases spanning the gap. The CDR3 is made up of 18 amino acids. Germline assignment: CDR1 SGHRS and CDR2 YFSETQ. The CDR3 bases are TGCGCCAGCAGCACGTTCAGGATGGGAGGGGGCCCGGGGAATGAGCAGTTCTTC. This codes for CASSTFRMGGGPGNEQFF.

This clonotype appeared many times. This chain uses TRBV27 with TRBJ1-1; 9 bases match TRBD1. J was trimmed by 6 bases and V by 2 bases; bases with no gene match: 4. This CDR3 is built from 14 residues. Germline loops: CDR1 MNHEY, CDR2 SMNVEV (reference sequence). The CDR3 DNA sequence: TGTGCCAGCAGTTTAAACCGACAGGGGGCTGAAGCTTTCTTT. Its protein product is CASSLNRQGAEAFF.

The table lists this clonotype with a count of one. A much larger clonotype is one base distant, so this may be a read error. J is TRBJ2-5 and V is TRBV6-2 or TRBV6-3; 12 nucleotides line up with TRBD1. With V trimmed by 2 bases and J by 5 bases, 3 bases remained unmatched. Germline V gene sequence: CDR1 MNHEY, CDR2 SVGEGT. The CDR3 runs 15 residues. CDR3 coding DNA: TGTGCCAGCAGTTACGGGACAGGGGGCGATGAGACCCAGTACTTC. Its translation is CASSYGTGGDETQYF.

This clonotype appeared a few times. The V and J genes are TRBV13 and TRBJ2-1, with no clear D. CDR3 size: 16 residues. Germline lookup yields CDR1 PRHDT and CDR2 FYEKMQ (reference sequence). Trimming cost V 7 bases and J 2 bases, with 18 bases left between them. The chain's CDR3 is CASNPFPTRTYNEQFF. Here the CDR3 DNA reads TGTGCCAGCAACCCCTTCCCCACTCGAACCTACAATGAGCAGTTCTTC.

This clonotype was seen many times. The chain uses TRBV12-3 or TRBV12-4 and TRBJ2-5, with D possibly matching TRBD1 (5 bases). Trimming left V 6 bases short and J 2 bases short, with 10 bases between. The CDR3 consists of 13 residues. The CDR3 region has the DNA TGTGCCAGCAGGAAGGGGTCTCAAGAGACCCAGTACTTC. Translating it yields CASRKGSQETQYF.

At least ten counts were recorded for this clonotype. The chain combines TRBV28 with TRBJ2-7; TRBD1 matches at 10 bases. CDR3 size: 15 residues. Per germline, CDR1 MDHEN and CDR2 SYDVKM. J lost 2 bases, V lost 6 bases, and 7 bases had no gene match. In nucleotides, the CDR3 is TGTGCCAGCAGGGGCGGACAGGGGGTACCCTACGAGCAGTACTTC. Translation gives CASRGGQGVPYEQYF.

Ten or more counts support this clonotype. The CDR3 nucleotides read TGCGCCAGCAGCTTGGACGGACAGGGTTACGAGCAGTACTTC. Translation: CASSLDGQGYEQYF. The chain carries TRBV5-1 and TRBJ2-7; TRBD1 matches at 8 bases. The CDR3 spans 14 residues. From germline, CDR1 is SGHRS and CDR2 YFSETQ. V lost 0 bases to trimming and J lost 4 bases; unmatched junction nucleotides: 3.

The V and J genes are TRBV4-1 and TRBJ2-2, with TRBD2 matching 9 bases. Germline V lookup: CDR1 MGHRA, CDR2 YSYEKL. V shed 1 base, J shed 1 base, and the junction held 7 bases outside the gene matches. There are 18 residues in the CDR3. Written as DNA, the CDR3 is TGCGCCAGCAGCCAAGTCGCGGGAGGGCCGAGGAACACCGGGGAGCTGTTTTTT. It codes for CASSQVAGGPRNTGELFF.

This clonotype came up many times. The rearrangement uses TRBV5-4 and TRBJ2-7, with 9 bases matching TRBD1. Losses at the gene ends were 2 bases for V and 6 bases for J; bases not matched to a gene: 3. Looked up from germline, CDR1 is SGHNT and CDR2 is YYREEE (reference sequence). There are 13 residues in the CDR3. The CDR3 DNA follows: TGTGCCAGCAGCTTCGACAGGGGGGGCGAGCAGTACTTC. Its translation: CASSFDRGGEQYF.

At least ten counts were recorded for this clonotype. The DNA for the CDR3 is TGTGCCAGCAGTTTATCGCCCCTCACCGAGGGGCTTGACACTGAAGCTTTCTTT. It is translated as CASSLSPLTEGLDTEAFF. The V call is TRBV27, the J call TRBJ1-1, with a tentative D call TRBD1 (5 bases). Trimming left V 0 bases short and J 3 bases short, with 20 bases between. The CDR3 consists of 18 residues. The V gene's germline CDR1 is MNHEY and CDR2 SMNVEV (reference sequence).

This clonotype was found many times. This rearrangement joins TRBV30 to TRBJ1-2; D not resolved. Trimming removed 0 bases from V and 5 bases from J, with 13 bases in between. Germline lookup yields CDR1 GTSNPN and CDR2 SVGIG (reference sequence). This CDR3 has 14 amino acids. In nucleotides, the CDR3 is TGTGCCTGGAGTGTAGATCGGGAGGATTATGGCTACACCTTC. Its protein product is CAWSVDREDYGYTF.